This is a list of T cell receptor beta chains from one sample in a study of shared clonotypes between healthy human individuals. Assay: immunoSEQ multiplex PCR; the TCRdb copy retains only in-frame clones and omits some. This table has hundreds of thousands of clones, roughly 73% appearing once. Sequenced input: memory CD4+ T cells sorted from blood. The receptors stem from a woman aged 25-40 years in good health. Each CDR3 is given with its conserved first and last residue. Fields, in order: J gene, D gene, clone size, V gene, CDR3 protein, CDR3 DNA. The D gene is left open where the match is weak. Size values are once, few and many counts, or a class for expanded clones, and some rows have none.

>TRBJ2-1|TRBD2|few|TRBV7-2
CASSLEGTSGYNEQFF
TGTGCCAGCAGCTTAGAAGGGACTAGCGGTTACAATGAGCAGTTCTTC
>TRBJ1-5|-|-|TRBV5-1
CASSLDGQPQHF
TGCGCCAGCAGCTTGGATGGGCAGCCCCAGCATTTT
>TRBJ1-5|-|-|TRBV7-8
CASSLAPAANNQPQHF
TGTGCCAGCAGCTTAGCGCCGGCAGCTAATAATCAGCCCCAGCATTTT
>TRBJ2-7|TRBD2|-|TRBV15
CATSRGGLAASYEQYF
TGTGCCACCAGCAGAGGGGGACTAGCAGCCTCCTACGAGCAGTACTTC
>TRBJ2-7|-|-|TRBV28
CASTHGQTYEQYF
TGTGCCAGCACCCATGGACAGACCTACGAGCAGTACTTC
>TRBJ2-7|TRBD1|-|TRBV30
CAWSVRDRGREQYF
TGTGCCTGGAGTGTTAGGGACAGGGGGCGCGAGCAGTACTTC
>TRBJ1-1|-|many|TRBV7-2
CASSLSPTIEAFF
TGTGCCAGCAGCTTATCCCCCACTATTGAAGCTTTCTTT
>TRBJ2-7|TRBD2|few|TRBV11-2
CASSQAKGLAGLPSYEQYF
TGTGCCAGCAGCCAAGCGAAGGGACTAGCGGGCCTTCCCTCCTACGAGCAGTACTTC
>TRBJ1-2|TRBD1|-|TRBV28
CASSTGVINYGYTF
TGTGCCAGCAGTACAGGGGTTATTAACTATGGCTACACCTTC
>TRBJ1-5|-|-|TRBV28
CASSLQGKGNQPQHF
TGTGCCAGCAGTTTACAGGGTAAGGGCAATCAGCCCCAGCATTTT
>TRBJ2-1|TRBD2|-|TRBV19
CAGGGRLGNEQFF
TGTGCCGGGGGGGGACGGCTAGGCAATGAGCAGTTCTTC
>TRBJ2-3|-|-|TRBV29-1
CSVEDVRPTDTQYF
TGCAGCGTTGAAGATGTTAGGCCCACAGATACGCAGTATTTT
>TRBJ2-7|-|-|TRBV28
CASINEQYF
TGTGCCAGCATCAACGAGCAGTACTTC
>TRBJ2-3|TRBD2|-|TRBV5-1
CASSKGTSGRAVTQYF
TGCGCCAGCAGCAAGGGGACTAGCGGGAGGGCTGTTACGCAGTATTTT
>TRBJ1-1|-|-|TRBV4-2
CASSQEAAGRTEAFF
TGTGCCAGCAGCCAAGAAGCCGCAGGCCGTACTGAAGCTTTCTTT
>TRBJ1-1|TRBD1|-|TRBV19
CASIQARQGGTEAFF
TGTGCCAGTATTCAGGCAAGACAGGGGGGGACTGAAGCTTTCTTT
>TRBJ1-1|-|once|TRBV6-5
CASSRGEDTEAFF
TGTGCCAGCAGTAGGGGGGAGGACACTGAAGCTTTCTTT
>TRBJ2-1|TRBD2|-|TRBV5-1
CASSLISGSLSTYNEQFF
TGCGCCAGCAGCTTGATTAGCGGGAGTCTTTCTACCTACAATGAGCAGTTCTTC
>TRBJ2-3|-|few|TRBV6-6
CASTERGTDTQYF
TGTGCCAGCACCGAACGGGGCACAGATACGCAGTATTTT
>TRBJ1-1|TRBD1|-|TRBV19
CASRDRGRVFQGWPEAFF
TGTGCCAGCCGGGACAGGGGGCGCGTATTTCAGGGATGGCCTGAAGCTTTCTTT
>TRBJ2-1|TRBD2|-|TRBV19
CASRGLGQASGRAYNEQFF
TGTGCCAGTAGGGGCTTAGGACAGGCTAGCGGGAGGGCCTACAATGAGCAGTTCTTC
>TRBJ2-5|-|-|TRBV5-4
CASSLAEKTQYF
TGTGCCAGCAGCTTGGCCGAGAAGACCCAGTACTTC
>TRBJ2-7|-|-|TRBV7-9
CASSPDFGSSYEQYF
TGTGCCAGCAGCCCAGATTTTGGGAGCTCCTACGAGCAGTACTTC
>TRBJ2-5|-|-|TRBV14
CASSQRGGETQYF
TGTGCCAGCAGCCAAAGGGGTGGAGAGACCCAGTACTTC
>TRBJ2-4|-|-|TRBV30
CAWTRENIQYF
TGTGCCTGGACTCGTGAAAACATTCAGTACTTC
>TRBJ2-3|TRBD2|-|TRBV7-3
CASSFIAGGTDTQYF
TGTGCCAGCAGCTTTATAGCGGGAGGCACAGATACGCAGTATTTT
>TRBJ1-5|-|-|TRBV2
CASSATGRGQPQHF
TGTGCCAGCAGTGCCACAGGGCGGGGTCAGCCCCAGCATTTT
>TRBJ2-7|-|-|TRBV10-2
CASSTGNYEQYF
TGCGCCAGCAGTACGGGAAACTACGAGCAGTACTTC
>TRBJ1-5|-|-|TRBV5-1
CASSKGSDQPQHF
TGCGCCAGCAGCAAGGGCTCTGATCAGCCCCAGCATTTT
>TRBJ2-7|-|-|TRBV7-8
CASSLVTYEQYF
TGTGCCAGCAGCTTAGTCACCTACGAGCAGTACTTC
>TRBJ2-2|TRBD2|-|TRBV7-2
CASSLAGTSLTGELFF
TGTGCCAGCAGCTTAGCGGGGACTAGCTTGACCGGGGAGCTGTTTTTT
>TRBJ2-1|TRBD2|-|TRBV28
CASSSTSGSRNEQFF
TGTGCCAGCAGTTCTACTAGCGGGAGTAGGAATGAGCAGTTCTTC
>TRBJ1-5|TRBD1|-|TRBV6-5
CASSSRQGGINQPQHF
TGTGCCAGCAGTTCTAGACAGGGGGGGATCAATCAGCCCCAGCATTTT
>TRBJ2-7|-|few|TRBV10-3
CAISGGYEQYF
TGTGCCATCAGTGGGGGCTACGAGCAGTACTTC
>TRBJ2-7|-|-|TRBV28
CASSLAGRPATYEQYF
TGTGCCAGCAGTTTGGCGGGACGACCGGCTACCTACGAGCAGTACTTC
>TRBJ2-7|TRBD2|-|TRBV7-2
CASSLEGLAGVNEQYF
TGTGCCAGCAGCTTAGAGGGACTAGCGGGAGTCAACGAGCAGTACTTC
>TRBJ2-1|-|once|TRBV7-2
CASSRLGWGSYNEQFF
TGTGCCAGCAGTCGTCTCGGCTGGGGTTCCTACAATGAGCAGTTCTTC
>TRBJ2-7|-|-|TRBV25-1
CASSARDGSYEQYF
TGTGCCAGCAGTGCCCGGGACGGCAGCTACGAGCAGTACTTC
>TRBJ1-1|-|few|TRBV6-5
CASSFNREGTEAFF
TGTGCCAGCAGTTTCAACAGGGAGGGCACTGAAGCTTTCTTT
>TRBJ1-3|-|-|TRBV25-1
CASSDQASGNTIYF
TGTGCCAGCAGTGACCAGGCTTCAGGAAACACCATATATTTT
>TRBJ1-2|-|-|TRBV27
CASSLVAGQNYGYTF
TGTGCCAGCAGTTTAGTGGCGGGGCAGAACTATGGCTACACCTTC
>TRBJ2-2|-|-|TRBV9
CASSVAGEATGELFF
TGTGCCAGCAGCGTAGCGGGAGAGGCGACCGGGGAGCTGTTTTTT
>TRBJ2-7|TRBD2|-|TRBV6-6
CASSYGEGDEQYF
TGTGCCAGCAGTTACGGGGAGGGCGACGAGCAGTACTTC
>TRBJ2-1|-|few|TRBV6-1
CASSEAAGTYNEQFF
TGTGCCAGCAGTGAAGCGGCGGGAACCTACAATGAGCAGTTCTTC
>TRBJ1-2|-|-|TRBV5-1
CASSLGGQANYGYTF
TGCGCCAGCAGCTTGGGGGGACAAGCAAACTATGGCTACACCTTC
>TRBJ1-2|TRBD1|-|TRBV11-2
CASSRQGAVGYTF
TGTGCCAGCAGTAGACAGGGGGCGGTTGGCTACACCTTC
>TRBJ1-5|-|-|TRBV1
CTSRPDKDSNQPQHF
TGCACCAGCAGACCGGACAAGGATAGCAATCAGCCCCAGCATTTT
>TRBJ1-2|TRBD1|-|TRBV6-6
CASSPRGTGLVVGYTF
TGTGCCAGCAGTCCACGAGGGACAGGGTTAGTCGTGGGCTACACCTTC
>TRBJ2-1|TRBD2|-|TRBV7-2
CASTPGGGINEQFF
TGTGCCAGCACCCCGGGGGGGGGTATCAATGAGCAGTTCTTC
>TRBJ1-5|-|once|TRBV5-5
CASTYDPQGDQPQHF
TGTGCCAGCACCTATGATCCGCAGGGCGATCAGCCCCAGCATTTT
>TRBJ1-2|-|many|TRBV7-4
CASSQNPTTDDAGYTF
TGTGCCAGCAGCCAAAACCCGACGACGGACGACGCCGGCTACACCTTC
>TRBJ1-2|-|-|TRBV7-8
CASSGYYGYTF
TGTGCCAGCAGCGGATACTATGGCTACACCTTC